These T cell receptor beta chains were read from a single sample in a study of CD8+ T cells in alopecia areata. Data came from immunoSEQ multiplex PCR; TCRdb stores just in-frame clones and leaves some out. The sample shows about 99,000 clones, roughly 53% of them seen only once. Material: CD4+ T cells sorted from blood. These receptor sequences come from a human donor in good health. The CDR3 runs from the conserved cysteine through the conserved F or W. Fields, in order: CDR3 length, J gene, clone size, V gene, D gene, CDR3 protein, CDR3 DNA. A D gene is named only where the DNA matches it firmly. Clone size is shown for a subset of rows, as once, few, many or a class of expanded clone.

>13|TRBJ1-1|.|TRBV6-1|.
CASRFDPNTEAFF
TGTGCCAGCAGATTCGACCCGAACACTGAAGCTTTCTTT
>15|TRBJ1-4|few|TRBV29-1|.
CSVTGISASNEKLFF
TGCAGCGTTACCGGGATCTCAGCGAGTAATGAAAAACTGTTTTTT
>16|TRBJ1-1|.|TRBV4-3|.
CASSQDLQSGNTEAFF
TGCGCCAGCAGCCAAGATCTACAGTCGGGGAACACTGAAGCTTTCTTT
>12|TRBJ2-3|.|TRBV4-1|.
CASSQAKDTQYF
TGCGCCAGCAGCCAAGCAAAAGATACGCAGTATTTT
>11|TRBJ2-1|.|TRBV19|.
CASSSHNEQFF
TGTGCCAGTAGTTCGCACAATGAGCAGTTCTTC
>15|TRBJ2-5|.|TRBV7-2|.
CASSLGGTPQETQYF
TGTGCCAGCAGCTTAGGGGGGACACCACAAGAGACCCAGTACTTC
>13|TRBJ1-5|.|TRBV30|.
CAWSAGGNQPQHF
TGTGCCTGGAGTGCCGGAGGCAATCAGCCCCAGCATTTT
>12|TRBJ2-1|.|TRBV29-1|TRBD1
CSGGTGGGEQFF
TGCAGCGGCGGGACAGGGGGCGGTGAGCAGTTCTTC
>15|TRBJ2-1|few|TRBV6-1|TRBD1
CASSEATRGYLEQFF
TGTGCCAGCAGTGAAGCGACCAGGGGGTATCTAGAGCAGTTCTTC
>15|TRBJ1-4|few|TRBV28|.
CASSHQTAGNEKLFF
TGTGCCAGCAGTCACCAGACAGCGGGGAATGAAAAACTGTTTTTT
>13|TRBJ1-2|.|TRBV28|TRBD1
CASSMTGPYGYTF
TGTGCCAGCAGCATGACAGGGCCCTATGGCTACACCTTC
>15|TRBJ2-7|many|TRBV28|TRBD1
CASSFEGAPGYEQYF
TGTGCCAGCAGTTTCGAGGGGGCGCCTGGCTACGAGCAGTACTTC
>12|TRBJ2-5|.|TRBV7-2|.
CASSTYQETQYF
TGTGCCAGCAGCACCTACCAAGAGACCCAGTACTTC
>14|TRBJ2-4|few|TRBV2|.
CASNYGPTGNIQYF
TGTGCCAGCAACTACGGTCCAACTGGAAACATTCAGTACTTC
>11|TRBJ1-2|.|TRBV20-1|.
CSAPTTFGYTF
TGCAGTGCCCCGACGACGTTTGGCTACACCTTC
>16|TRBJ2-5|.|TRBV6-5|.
CASSYSGARGQETQYF
TGTGCCAGCAGTTACTCCGGGGCAAGGGGCCAAGAGACCCAGTACTTC
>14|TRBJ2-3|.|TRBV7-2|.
CASSLEGVADTQYF
TGTGCCAGCAGCTTAGAAGGCGTGGCGGATACGCAGTATTTT
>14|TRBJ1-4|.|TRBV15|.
CATSRAAGLEKLFF
TGTGCCACCAGCAGGGCGGCAGGGTTGGAAAAACTGTTTTTT
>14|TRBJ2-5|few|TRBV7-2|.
CASSVSGVSETQYF
TGTGCCAGCAGTGTTTCAGGGGTATCAGAGACCCAGTACTTC
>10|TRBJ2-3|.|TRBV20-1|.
CSARGSTQYF
TGCAGCGCCAGAGGGAGTACGCAGTATTTT
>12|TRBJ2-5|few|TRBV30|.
CAWGLSRETQYF
TGTGCCTGGGGCCTCAGTCGAGAGACCCAGTACTTC
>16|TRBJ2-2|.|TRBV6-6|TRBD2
CASSYSGGGSTGELFF
TGTGCCAGCAGTTACTCGGGCGGGGGGTCCACCGGGGAGCTGTTTTTT
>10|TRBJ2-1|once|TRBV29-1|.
CSVAYNEQFF
TGCAGCGTTGCCTACAATGAGCAGTTCTTC
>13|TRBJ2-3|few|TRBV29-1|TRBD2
CSVLAGGPDTQYF
TGCAGCGTGCTAGCGGGGGGGCCGGATACGCAGTATTTT
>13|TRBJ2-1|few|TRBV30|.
CAWSVLQNNEQFF
TGTGCCTGGAGTGTACTACAGAACAATGAGCAGTTCTTC
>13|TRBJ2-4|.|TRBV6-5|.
CASRRAGENIQYF
TGTGCCAGCCGAAGGGCCGGGGAAAACATTCAGTACTTC
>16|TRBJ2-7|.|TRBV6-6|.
CASSYSTPGRPYEQYF
TGTGCCAGCAGTTACTCAACGCCCGGGCGGCCCTACGAGCAGTACTTC
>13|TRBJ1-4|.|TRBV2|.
CASGRQGGEKLFF
TGTGCCAGCGGGCGCCAGGGTGGTGAAAAACTGTTTTTT
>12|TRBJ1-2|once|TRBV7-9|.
CASSLNSYGYTF
TGTGCCAGCAGCTTGAACAGCTATGGCTACACCTTC
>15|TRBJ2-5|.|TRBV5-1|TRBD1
CASRNRGQVEETQYF
TGCGCCAGCAGAAACCGCGGACAGGTAGAAGAGACCCAGTACTTC
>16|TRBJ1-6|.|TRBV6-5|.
CASSYSSGVTNSPLHF
TGTGCCAGCAGTTACTCGTCAGGGGTTACTAATTCACCCCTCCACTTT
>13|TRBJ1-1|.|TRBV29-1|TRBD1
CSVKTGLNTEAFF
TGCAGCGTTAAGACAGGGTTGAACACTGAAGCTTTCTTT
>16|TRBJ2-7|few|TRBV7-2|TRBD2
CASSFASGGVVYEQYF
TGTGCCAGCAGCTTCGCTAGCGGGGGGGTAGTTTACGAGCAGTACTTC
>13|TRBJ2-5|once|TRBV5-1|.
CASSLGHGETQYF
TGCGCCAGCAGCTTGGGTCACGGGGAGACCCAGTACTTC
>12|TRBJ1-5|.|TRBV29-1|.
CSVRDINQPQHF
TGCAGCGTACGGGACATCAATCAGCCCCAGCATTTT
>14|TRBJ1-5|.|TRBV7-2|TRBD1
CASSPGQGYQPQHF
TGTGCCAGCAGCCCGGGACAGGGGTATCAGCCCCAGCATTTT
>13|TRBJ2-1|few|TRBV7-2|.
CASRRAGNNEQFF
TGTGCCAGCAGAAGGGCGGGGAACAATGAGCAGTTCTTC
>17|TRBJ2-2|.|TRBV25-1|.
CASSEITSQLNTGELFF
TGTGCCAGCAGTGAGATTACAAGCCAGTTAAACACCGGGGAGCTGTTTTTT
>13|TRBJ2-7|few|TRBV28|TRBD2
CASRTSVAYEQYF
TGTGCCAGCAGAACTAGCGTAGCCTACGAGCAGTACTTC
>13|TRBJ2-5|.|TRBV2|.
CASSEGGPGTQYF
TGTGCCAGCAGTGAAGGGGGACCGGGGACCCAGTACTTC
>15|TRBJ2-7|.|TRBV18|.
CASSPRQEPSYEQYF
TGTGCCAGCTCACCACGGCAGGAACCCTCCTACGAGCAGTACTTC
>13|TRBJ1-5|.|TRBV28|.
CASRTGFNQPQHF
TGTGCCAGCAGGACGGGCTTCAATCAGCCCCAGCATTTT
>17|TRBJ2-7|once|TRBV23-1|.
CASSQKAPRFEHYEQYF
TGCGCCAGCAGTCAAAAGGCCCCTCGGTTTGAACATTACGAGCAGTACTTC
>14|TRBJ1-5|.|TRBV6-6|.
CASTVQGDPQPQHF
TGTGCCAGCACCGTACAGGGTGACCCTCAGCCCCAGCATTTT
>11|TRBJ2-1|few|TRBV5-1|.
CASSLAYEQFF
TGCGCCAGCAGCTTGGCCTATGAGCAGTTCTTC
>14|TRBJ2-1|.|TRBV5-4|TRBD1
CASSPRDRGNEQFF
TGTGCCAGCAGCCCGAGGGACAGGGGCAATGAGCAGTTCTTC
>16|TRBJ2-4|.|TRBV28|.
CASSLRSGGTLGIQYF
TGTGCCAGCAGTTTACGATCGGGCGGGACACTTGGAATTCAGTACTTC
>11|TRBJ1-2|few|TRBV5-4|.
CASSLDGGYTF
TGTGCCAGCAGCTTAGACGGTGGCTACACCTTC
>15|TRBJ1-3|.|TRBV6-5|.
CASSYDLSSGNTIYF
TGTGCCAGCAGTTACGACTTGAGCTCTGGAAACACCATATATTTT
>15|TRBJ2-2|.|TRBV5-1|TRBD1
CASSLEGAYTGELFF
TGCGCCAGCAGCTTGGAGGGGGCGTACACCGGGGAGCTGTTTTTT
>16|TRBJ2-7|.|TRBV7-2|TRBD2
CASSTGLAGGQSEQYF
TGTGCCAGCAGCACCGGACTAGCGGGGGGGCAGAGCGAGCAGTACTTC
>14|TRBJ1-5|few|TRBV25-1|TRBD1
CASSPGQGNQPQHF
TGTGCCAGCAGCCCGGGACAGGGAAATCAGCCCCAGCATTTT
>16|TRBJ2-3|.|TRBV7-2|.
CASSPGRRISTDTQYF
TGTGCCAGCAGCCCAGGACGGAGGATTAGCACAGATACGCAGTATTTT
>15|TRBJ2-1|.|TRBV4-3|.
CASSQGLVGYNEQFF
TGCGCCAGCAGCCAAGGACTAGTGGGCTACAATGAGCAGTTCTTC
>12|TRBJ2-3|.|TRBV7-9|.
CASSLNADTQYF
TGTGCCAGCAGCTTAAATGCAGATACGCAGTATTTT